This TCR beta chain derives from a study of graft-versus-host responses after intestinal transplantation. Looking at the study overall: After anti-thymocyte globulin induction, recipients took tacrolimus and steroids for approximately three years.

Sequencing used immunoSEQ multiplex PCR; TCRdb keeps in-frame clones, though not all of them. This sample carries 35,000 to 40,000 clones, about 95% of them seen once, and the ten largest clones take less than 0.85%. This clone has just one count. Its antigen is unidentified. General study findings and limits: Recipient marrow held GvH clones, some first seen in ileum or blood.

The sample was PBMCs, taken 16 days after intestinal transplant. The receptor was derived from a human patient who received an intestinal transplant, so some T cells may come from the graft donor.

The DNA for the CDR3 is TGTGCCAGCAGCTTAGCGGGGCGGTACAATGAGCAGTTCTTC. This codes for CASSLAGRYNEQFF. The rearrangement joins TRBV7-6 to TRBJ2-1, with a tentative D call TRBD1 (5 bases). Per germline, CDR1 SGHVS and CDR2 FNYEAQ. The ends were cut back, 0 bases at V and 4 bases at J, with 7 bases in the middle. The CDR3 loop spans 14 amino acids.